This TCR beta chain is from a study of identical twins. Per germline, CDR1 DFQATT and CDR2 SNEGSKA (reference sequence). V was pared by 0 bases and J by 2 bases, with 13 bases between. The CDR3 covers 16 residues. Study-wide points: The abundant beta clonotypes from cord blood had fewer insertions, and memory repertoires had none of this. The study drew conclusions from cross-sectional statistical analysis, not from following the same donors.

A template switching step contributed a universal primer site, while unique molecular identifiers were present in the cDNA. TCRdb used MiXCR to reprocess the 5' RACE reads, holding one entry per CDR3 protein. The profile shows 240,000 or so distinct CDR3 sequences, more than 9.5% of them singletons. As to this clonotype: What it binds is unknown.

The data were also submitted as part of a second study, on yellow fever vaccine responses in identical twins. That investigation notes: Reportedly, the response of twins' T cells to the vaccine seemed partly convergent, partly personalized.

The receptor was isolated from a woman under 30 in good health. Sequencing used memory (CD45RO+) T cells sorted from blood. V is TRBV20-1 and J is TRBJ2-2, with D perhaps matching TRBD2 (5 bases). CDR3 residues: CSARDSSSGNTGELFF. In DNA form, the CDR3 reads TGCAGTGCTAGAGATTCAAGTTCGGGAAACACCGGGGAGCTGTTTTTT.